Below, 22 T cell receptor beta chains from the same sample are listed, as sequenced in a study of blood T cell repertoires in COVID-19. Data came from immunoSEQ multiplex PCR; TCRdb stores just in-frame clones and leaves some out. The table has about 240,000 clones, more than 75% seen once; the top ten hold 5.5% to 7.5%. Sample: peripheral blood. Receptors originate from a woman between 65 and 79 years old with active or convalescent COVID-19.

The genes are TRBV5-1 and TRBJ1-6; the match to TRBD1 covers 7 bases. Losses at the gene ends were 4 bases for V and 7 bases for J; bases not matched to a gene: 8. This CDR3 is 15 amino acids long. Germline CDR1 is SGHRS and CDR2 is YFSETQ. CDR3 coding DNA: TGCGCCAGCAGCCCAGACAGGGCCGGGAATTCACCCCTCCACTTT. Translated: CASSPDRAGNSPLHF.

This chain joins TRBV7-8 and TRBJ1-1; D perhaps matches TRBD1 (5 bases). The CDR3 is 13 residues long. V was cut by 5 bases and J by 7 bases, with 14 bases left in between. The V gene's germline CDR1 is SGHVS and CDR2 FQNEAQ. DNA of the CDR3: TGTGCCAGCAGCCGTGCGACAGAAAATGAAGCTTTCTTT. This sequence encodes CASSRATENEAFF.

J is TRBJ1-6 and V is TRBV4-1, with D hard to call. The CDR3 sequence is 17 residues long. The germline CDR1 and CDR2 sequences are MGHRA and YSYEKL. With 0 bases removed from V and 8 bases from J, the gap between germline ends came to 17 bases. The CDR3 sequence: CASSQDTTPVLHSPLHF. The DNA of the CDR3 is TGCGCCAGCAGCCAAGATACGACTCCCGTCCTCCATTCACCCCTCCACTTT.

This rearrangement joins TRBV5-6 to TRBJ2-5, with a tentative D call TRBD2 (6 bases). The CDR3 extends over 14 amino acids. Germline lookup yields CDR1 SGHDT and CDR2 YYEEEE. The V and J ends lost 0 bases and 2 bases respectively, with 8 bases between them. In DNA, the CDR3 is TGTGCCAGCAGCTTGGCGGGGGTACAAGAGACCCAGTACTTC. Protein sequence: CASSLAGVQETQYF.

The chain carries TRBV7-2 and TRBJ1-2; unclear D gene. V dropped 4 bases and J dropped 8 bases, with 14 bases sitting between them. The germline gives CDR1 SGHTA, CDR2 FQGNSA. CDR3 length: 13 amino acids. In DNA, the CDR3 is TGTGCCAGCAGCTCAACAAAGGCGGGAGGCTACACCTTC. It codes for CASSSTKAGGYTF.

V and J are TRBV6-2 or TRBV6-3 and TRBJ1-4; no clear D gene. V dropped 7 bases and J dropped 6 bases, with 12 bases sitting between them. CDR1 and CDR2 (germline): MNHEY, SVGEGT. The CDR3 runs to 13 residues. The CDR3 nucleotides are TGTGCCAGCACCCCGGGCTGGGATGAAAAACTGTTTTTT. Encoded protein: CASTPGWDEKLFF.

The V and J genes are TRBV7-8 and TRBJ2-1, with D tentatively TRBD2 (6 bases). Germline V gives CDR1 SGHVS, CDR2 FQNEAQ. The V end lost 1 base, the J end lost 7 bases, and 17 bases lay between the germline ends. There are 16 residues in the CDR3. DNA of the CDR3: TGTGCCAGCAGCTTAGGCAGCGGAGGGGTTATAAATGAGCAGTTCTTC. Its protein product is CASSLGSGGVINEQFF.

A word on this clone: Likely a read error: the CDR3 ends without its conserved phenylalanine or tryptophan. Because the CDR3's place on the DNA is in doubt, the DNA is left out and the CDR3 is given as listed by TCRdb. The chain has TRBV12-3 or TRBV12-4 and TRBJ1-6. The CDR3 length equals 13 residues, ends included. CDR3 protein: CASSFLYQSCFVR.

In its sample, this clone was seen a few times. This sequence joins TRBV5-6 and TRBJ1-6; 7 bases fit TRBD1. There are 17 residues in the CDR3. Germline CDR1 is SGHDT and CDR2 is YYEEEE. The trim removed 5 bases at V and 0 bases at J, leaving 8 bases unmatched. The DNA of the CDR3 is TGTGCCAGCAGTCGAACAGGGGTTCTCTCCTATAATTCACCCCTCCACTTT. This sequence encodes CASSRTGVLSYNSPLHF.

This clone was picked up one time. The V gene is TRBV4-1, the J gene TRBJ1-5, with a possible D match to TRBD1 (5 bases). Trimming left V 2 bases short and J 6 bases short, with 11 bases between. In germline, CDR1 is MGHRA, CDR2 YSYEKL. The CDR3 has 14 residues. The CDR3 reads CASSQPTGGQPQHF. The CDR3, as DNA: TGCGCCAGCAGCCAACCGACGGGGGGTCAGCCCCAGCATTTT.

This clone has only a few counts. J is TRBJ1-4 and V is TRBV25-1; D is uncertain. Germline V gene sequence: CDR1 MGHDK, CDR2 SYGVNS. The CDR3 contains 16 residues. Trimming took off 1 base at V and 2 bases at J, with 11 bases between the two ends. This CDR3 is CASSELAFGTNEKLFF. CDR3 DNA sequence: TGTGCCAGCAGTGAATTAGCCTTTGGGACTAATGAAAAACTGTTTTTT.

The chain links TRBV19 to TRBJ2-7; D remains unclear. Trimming cost V 4 bases and J 1 base, with 11 bases left between them. The CDR3 loop spans 14 amino acids. Germline CDR1 reads LNHDA; CDR2 reads SQIVND (reference sequence). The CDR3 reads CASSTRPASYEQYF. In nucleotides, the CDR3 is TGTGCCAGTAGTACGAGGCCAGCGTCCTACGAGCAGTACTTC. The full variable domain, with the rest looked up from reference TRBV19 and TRBJ2-7, is DGGITQSPKYLFRKEGQNVTLSCEQNLNHDAMYWYRQDPGQGLRLIYYSQIVNDFQKGDIAEGYSVSREKKESFPLTVTSAQKNPTAFYLCASSTRPASYEQYFGPGTRLTVT.

This rearrangement joins TRBV9 to TRBJ1-6; D is undetermined. Deletions cut 3 bases from V and 7 bases from J, with 11 bases between. CDR3 length: 14 amino acids. Germline V gene data show CDR1 as SGDLS and CDR2 as YYNGEE. The DNA of the CDR3 is TGTGCCAGCAGCGATCTGACACAAAATTCACCCCTCCACTTT. It specifies CASSDLTQNSPLHF.

The V and J genes are TRBV6-5 and TRBJ1-3; possibly TRBD1 for D (6 bases). Deletions cut 8 bases from V and 3 bases from J, with 11 bases between. The CDR3 has 13 residues. Germline-derived CDR1 and CDR2 are MNHEY and SVGAGI. Written as DNA, the CDR3 is TGTGCCAGCGGCAGGGGAGTTGGAAACACCATATATTTT. It translates to CASGRGVGNTIYF.

V is TRBV24-1 and J is TRBJ2-5, with 9 bases fitting TRBD2. V gave up 3 bases and J gave up 5 bases; unmatched junction bases: 6. The CDR3 consists of 15 residues. Germline CDR1 and CDR2: KGHDR and SFDVKD. The CDR3 protein is CATSDPGSGGETQYF. The DNA for the CDR3 is TGTGCCACCAGTGATCCCGGAAGCGGGGGGGAGACCCAGTACTTC.

The chain employs TRBV7-2 and TRBJ1-4; TRBD1 is a possible D gene (5 bases). CDR3 size: 14 residues. Germline V gives CDR1 SGHTA, CDR2 FQGNSA. V was pared by 1 base and J by 8 bases, with 11 bases between. The CDR3 spells CASSLVAGREKLFF. The DNA of the CDR3 is TGTGCCAGCAGCTTAGTTGCAGGGAGGGAAAAACTGTTTTTT.

This chain joins TRBV12-3 or TRBV12-4 and TRBJ2-7; D is unresolved. The germline V and J ends were trimmed by 3 bases and 3 bases, with 6 bases remaining between them. The CDR3 consists of 12 residues. The CDR3 loop reads CASSLSRYEQYF. The DNA of the CDR3 is TGTGCCAGCAGTTTGAGCCGCTACGAGCAGTACTTC.

This sequence joins TRBV3-1 (or the pseudogene TRBV3-2) and TRBJ1-5; maybe TRBD1 (5 bases). Germline CDR1 reads LGHDT; CDR2 reads YNNKEL (reference sequence). There are 14 residues in the CDR3. Deletions cut 4 bases from V and 7 bases from J, with 14 bases between. The CDR3 region has the DNA TGTGCCAGCAGCCTGGTTGGGGCAGGGCAGCCCCAGCATTTT. Its protein product is CASSLVGAGQPQHF.

CDR3 DNA: TGTGCCAGCAGTTTTGGGGGGGTTTACAATGAGCAGTTCTTC. Its protein product is CASSFGGVYNEQFF. The chain employs TRBV6-2 or TRBV6-3 and TRBJ2-1; TRBD2 aligns across 7 bases. The CDR3 contains 14 residues. From germline, CDR1 is MNHEY and CDR2 SVGEGT. The J segment lost 4 bases and the V segment lost 4 bases, leaving 4 bases of the junction unmatched.

The gene calls are TRBV4-1 and TRBJ2-2; 8 bases agree with TRBD1. This CDR3 has 17 amino acids. Germline values: CDR1 MGHRA, CDR2 YSYEKL. Trimming took 4 bases from V and 5 from J; bases not matched to a gene: 12. Here the CDR3 reads CASSPPPGQGLTGELFF. CDR3 sequence (DNA): TGCGCCAGCAGCCCGCCACCCGGACAGGGACTTACCGGGGAGCTGTTTTTT.

The chain carries TRBV6-1 and TRBJ1-5, with a weak D call TRBD1 (6 bases). Deletions cut 2 bases from V and 4 bases from J, with 21 bases between. From germline, CDR1 is MNHNS and CDR2 SASEGT. The CDR3 sequence is 18 residues long. In DNA form, the CDR3 reads TGTGCCAGCAGTGAAAGGGGCCCCGGACAGCCCTTAAATCAGCCCCAGCATTTT. Protein sequence: CASSERGPGQPLNQPQHF.

The rearrangement links TRBV7-9 to TRBJ2-3; D call uncertain. This CDR3 comprises 14 residues. With 4 bases removed from V and 0 bases from J, the gap between germline ends came to 8 bases. The V gene's germline CDR1 is SEHNR and CDR2 FQNEAQ (reference sequence). The CDR3 is CASSSTGSTDTQYF. CDR3 bases: TGTGCCAGCAGCTCGACCGGGAGCACAGATACGCAGTATTTT.